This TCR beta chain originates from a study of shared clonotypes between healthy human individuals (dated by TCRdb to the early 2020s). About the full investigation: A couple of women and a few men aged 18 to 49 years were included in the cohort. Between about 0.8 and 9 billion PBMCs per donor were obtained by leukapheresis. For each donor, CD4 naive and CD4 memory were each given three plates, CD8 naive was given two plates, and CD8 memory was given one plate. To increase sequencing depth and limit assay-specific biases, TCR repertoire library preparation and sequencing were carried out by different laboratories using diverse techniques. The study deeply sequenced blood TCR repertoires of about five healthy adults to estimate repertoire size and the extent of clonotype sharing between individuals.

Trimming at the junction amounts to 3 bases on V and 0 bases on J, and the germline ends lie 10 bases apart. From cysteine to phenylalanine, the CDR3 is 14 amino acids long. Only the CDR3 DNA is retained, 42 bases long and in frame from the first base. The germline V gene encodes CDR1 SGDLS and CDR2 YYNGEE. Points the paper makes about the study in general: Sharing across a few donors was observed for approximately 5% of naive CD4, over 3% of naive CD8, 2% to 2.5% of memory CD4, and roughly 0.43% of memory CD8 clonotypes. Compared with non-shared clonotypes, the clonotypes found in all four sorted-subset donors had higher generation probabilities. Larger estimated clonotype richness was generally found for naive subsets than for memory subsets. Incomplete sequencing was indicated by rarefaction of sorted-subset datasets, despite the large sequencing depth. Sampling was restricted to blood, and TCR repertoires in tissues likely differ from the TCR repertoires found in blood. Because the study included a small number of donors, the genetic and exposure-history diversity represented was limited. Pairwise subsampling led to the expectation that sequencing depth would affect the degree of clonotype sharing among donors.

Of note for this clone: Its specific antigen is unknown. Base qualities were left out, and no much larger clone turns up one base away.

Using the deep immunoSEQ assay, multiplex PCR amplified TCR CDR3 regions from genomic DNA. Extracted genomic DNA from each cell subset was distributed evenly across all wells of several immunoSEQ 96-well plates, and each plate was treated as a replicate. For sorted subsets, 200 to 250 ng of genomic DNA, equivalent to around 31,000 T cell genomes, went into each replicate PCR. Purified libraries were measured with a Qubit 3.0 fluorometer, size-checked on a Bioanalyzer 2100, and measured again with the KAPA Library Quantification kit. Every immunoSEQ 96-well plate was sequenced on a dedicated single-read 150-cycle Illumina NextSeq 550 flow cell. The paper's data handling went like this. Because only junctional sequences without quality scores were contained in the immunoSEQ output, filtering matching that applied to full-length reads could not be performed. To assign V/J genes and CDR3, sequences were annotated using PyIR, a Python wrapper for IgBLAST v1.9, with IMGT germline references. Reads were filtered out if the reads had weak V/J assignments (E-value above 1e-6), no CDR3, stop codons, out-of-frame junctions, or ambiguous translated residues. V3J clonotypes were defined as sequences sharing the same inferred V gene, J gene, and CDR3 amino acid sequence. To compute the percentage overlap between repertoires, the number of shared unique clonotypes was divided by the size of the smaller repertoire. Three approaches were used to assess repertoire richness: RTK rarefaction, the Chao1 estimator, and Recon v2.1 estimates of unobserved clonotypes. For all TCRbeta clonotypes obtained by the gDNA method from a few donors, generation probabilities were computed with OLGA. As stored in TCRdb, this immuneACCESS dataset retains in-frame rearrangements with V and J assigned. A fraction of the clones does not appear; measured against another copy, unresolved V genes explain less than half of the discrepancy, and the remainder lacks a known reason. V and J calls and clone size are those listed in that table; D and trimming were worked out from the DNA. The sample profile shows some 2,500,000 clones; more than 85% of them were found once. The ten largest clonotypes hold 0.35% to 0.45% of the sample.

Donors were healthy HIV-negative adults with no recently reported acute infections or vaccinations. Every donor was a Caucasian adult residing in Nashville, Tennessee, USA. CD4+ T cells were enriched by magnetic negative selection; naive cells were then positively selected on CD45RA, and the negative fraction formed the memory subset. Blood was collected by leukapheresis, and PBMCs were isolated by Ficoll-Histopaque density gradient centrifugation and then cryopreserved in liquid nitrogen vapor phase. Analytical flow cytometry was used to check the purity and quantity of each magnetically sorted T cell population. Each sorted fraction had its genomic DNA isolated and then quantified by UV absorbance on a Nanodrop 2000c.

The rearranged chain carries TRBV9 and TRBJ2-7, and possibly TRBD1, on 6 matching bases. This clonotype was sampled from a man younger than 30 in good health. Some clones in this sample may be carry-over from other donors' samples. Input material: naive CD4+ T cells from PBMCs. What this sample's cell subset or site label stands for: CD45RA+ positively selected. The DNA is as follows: TGTGCCAGCAGCGCGGACAGCTTCTCCTACGAGCAGTACTTC. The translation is CASSADSFSYEQYF.